This entry features one TCR beta chain sequence. Its antigen is unknown. The entry originates in a study of STAT5B mutations in CD4+ large granular lymphocyte leukemia. Notes on the study in general: Patient CD4-sorted repertoires stayed more clonal than healthy ones after leukemic-clone removal. 8/27 top patient clones versus 2/35 control clones were TRBV06-family.

The CDR3 contains 13 residues. Per the germline V gene, CDR1 is SGHDT and CDR2 is YYEEEE. V gave up 0 bases and J gave up 5 bases, with 8 bases separating them. This table comes from immunoSEQ multiplex PCR, and its TCRdb copy is limited to in-frame clones, with some not included. This table holds about 30,000 clones, just under 80% found once. The chain uses TRBV5-6 and TRBJ2-5; no clear D. The material sequenced was CD4+ T cells from blood buffy coats. This TCR derives from a human donor in good health. The CDR3 coding sequence is TGTGCCAGCAGCTTGGCTCAGGATGAGACCCAGTACTTC. Its protein is CASSLAQDETQYF.